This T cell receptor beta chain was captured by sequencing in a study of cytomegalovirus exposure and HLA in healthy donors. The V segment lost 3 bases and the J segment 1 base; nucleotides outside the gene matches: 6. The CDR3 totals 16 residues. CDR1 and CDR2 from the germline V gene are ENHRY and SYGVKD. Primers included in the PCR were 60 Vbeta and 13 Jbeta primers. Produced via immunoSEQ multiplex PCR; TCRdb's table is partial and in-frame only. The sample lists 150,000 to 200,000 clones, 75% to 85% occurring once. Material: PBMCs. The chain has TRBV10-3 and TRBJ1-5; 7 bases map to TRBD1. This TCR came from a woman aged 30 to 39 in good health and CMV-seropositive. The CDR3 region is CAISEGGLGSNQPQHF. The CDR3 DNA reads TGTGCCATCAGTGAAGGGGGCCTAGGGAGCAATCAGCCCCAGCATTTT.